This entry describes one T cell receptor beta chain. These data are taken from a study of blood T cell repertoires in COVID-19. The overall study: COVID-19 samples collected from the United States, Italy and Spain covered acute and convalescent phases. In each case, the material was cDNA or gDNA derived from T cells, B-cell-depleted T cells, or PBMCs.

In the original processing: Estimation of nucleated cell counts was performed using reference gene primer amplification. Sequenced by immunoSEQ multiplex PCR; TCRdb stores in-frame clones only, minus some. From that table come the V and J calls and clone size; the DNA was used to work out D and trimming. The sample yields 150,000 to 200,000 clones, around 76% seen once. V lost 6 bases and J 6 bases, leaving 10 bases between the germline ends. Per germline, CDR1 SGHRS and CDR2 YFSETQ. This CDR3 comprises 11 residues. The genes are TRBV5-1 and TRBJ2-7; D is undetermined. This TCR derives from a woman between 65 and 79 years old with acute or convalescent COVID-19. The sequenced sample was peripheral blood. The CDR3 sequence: CASTDLIEQYF. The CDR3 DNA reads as TGCGCCAGCACCGACTTGATCGAGCAGTACTTC. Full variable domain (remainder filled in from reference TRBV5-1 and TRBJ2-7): KAGVTQTPRYLIKTRGQQVTLSCSPISGHRSVSWYQQTPGQGLQFLFEYFSETQRNKGNFPGRFSGRQFSNSRSEMNVSTLELGDSALYLCASTDLIEQYFGPGTRLTVT.